The 16 T cell receptor beta chains given below trace back to one sample, sequenced in a study of cytomegalovirus exposure and HLA in healthy donors. With 60 Vbeta and 13 Jbeta primers, the PCR was carried out. TCRdb keeps only in-frame clones here, not all; method: immunoSEQ multiplex PCR. Of approximately 100,000 clones listed, 60% to 80% are singletons. The sequencing input was PBMCs. The receptors stem from a woman between 18 and 29 years old in good health and CMV-seropositive.

The chain carries TRBV6-1 and TRBJ2-3; 9 nucleotides agree with TRBD2. CDR3 size: 16 residues. The V gene's germline CDR1 is MNHNS and CDR2 SASEGT. J was trimmed by 2 bases and V by 4 bases; bases with no gene match: 7. The CDR3 sequence: CASSGLAVYNTDTQYF. The CDR3 DNA sequence: TGTGCCAGCAGTGGACTAGCGGTATACAACACAGATACGCAGTATTTT.

This CDR3 is CASSFLTGNSNQPQHF. CDR3 DNA: TGTGCCAGCAGTTTCCTCACAGGGAATAGCAATCAGCCCCAGCATTTT. The rearrangement joins TRBV28 to TRBJ1-5; TRBD1 is a possible D gene (6 bases). The V gene's germline CDR1 is MDHEN and CDR2 SYDVKM. The V end was cut by 3 bases, the J end by 0 bases, with 12 bases between. The CDR3 runs to 16 residues.

The chain recombines TRBV19 with TRBJ2-7, with a possible D match to TRBD1 (5 bases). The CDR3 loop spans 14 amino acids. Germline V gene lookup returns CDR1 LNHDA and CDR2 SQIVND (reference sequence). V dropped 5 bases and J dropped 4 bases, with 15 bases sitting between them. This CDR3 is CASSATGPPYEQYF. CDR3 nucleotides: TGTGCCAGTAGTGCCACAGGCCCTCCGTACGAGCAGTACTTC.

V usage is TRBV6-4 and J usage is TRBJ2-2; tentatively, D is TRBD1 (6 bases). The germline V and J ends were trimmed by 0 bases and 6 bases, with 8 bases remaining between them. The CDR3 loop spans 14 amino acids. CDR1 and CDR2 from the germline V gene are MRHNA and SNTAGT. CDR3 DNA sequence: TGTGCCAGCAGTGACTCCCAGGGGCCCGGGGAGCTGTTTTTT. Protein: CASSDSQGPGELFF.

This chain connects TRBV14 to TRBJ1-2, with D possibly being TRBD1 (5 bases). The germline V gene has CDR1 SGHDN and CDR2 FVKESK. This CDR3 is 13 amino acids long. V was cut by 1 base and J by 4 bases, with 7 bases left in between. In nucleotides, the CDR3 is TGTGCCAGCAGCCAAGGACAGTTCTATGGCTACACCTTC. This encodes CASSQGQFYGYTF.

The chain is built from TRBV7-2 and TRBJ1-1; TRBD1 might be the D (5 bases). This CDR3 comprises 15 residues. Trimming cost V 7 bases and J 4 bases, with 19 bases left between them. Germline V gene lookup returns CDR1 SGHTA and CDR2 FQGNSA. In nucleotides, the CDR3 is TGTGCCAGCACCCTACGGGGGGGTGGTGGCACTGAAGCTTTCTTT. Protein: CASTLRGGGGTEAFF. The entire variable domain, with the rest obtained from reference TRBV7-2 and TRBJ1-1, is as follows: GAGVSQSPSNKVTEKGKDVELRCDPISGHTALYWYRQSLGQGLEFLIYFQGNSAPDKSGLPSDRFSAERTGGSVSTLTIQRTQQEDSAVYLCASTLRGGGGTEAFFGQGTRLTVV.

V usage is TRBV2 and J usage is TRBJ1-5; possible D gene TRBD1, 5 bases. The germline V and J ends were trimmed by 0 bases and 5 bases, with 8 bases remaining between them. The CDR3 consists of 14 residues. Germline lookup yields CDR1 SNHLY and CDR2 FYNNEI. The CDR3 region has the DNA TGTGCCAGCAGTGAAGCGCGGGGGGATCAGCCCCAGCATTTT. Encoded protein: CASSEARGDQPQHF.

The chain carries TRBV7-6 and TRBJ2-7; no definite D call. The CDR3 has 14 amino acids. Germline lookup yields CDR1 SGHVS and CDR2 FNYEAQ. Trimming pared 5 bases from V and 0 bases from J, leaving 11 bases between. For the CDR3, the DNA is TGTGCCAGCAGCCCGCGACACCTCTCCTACGAGCAGTACTTC. Amino acids: CASSPRHLSYEQYF.

This chain links TRBV4-3 with TRBJ2-1, with D possibly matching TRBD2 (5 bases). Germline CDR1 is LGHNA and CDR2 is YSLEER. The ends were cut back, 4 bases at V and 0 bases at J, with 13 bases in the middle. The CDR3 covers 16 residues. CDR3 nucleotides: TGCGCCAGCAGCCTAAGCGGCACAAGCTCCTACAATGAGCAGTTCTTC. Its translation: CASSLSGTSSYNEQFF.

The chain uses TRBV6-5 and TRBJ1-5; D is unclear. Germline loops: CDR1 MNHEY, CDR2 SVGAGI. The CDR3 is 16 residues long. The ends were cut back, 2 bases at V and 3 bases at J, with 14 bases in the middle. CDR3 DNA: TGTGCCAGCAGTTACCGTGAGTCAGGAAACAATCAGCCCCAGCATTTT. Translated: CASSYRESGNNQPQHF.

J is TRBJ2-1 and V is TRBV20-1; no firm D call. Trimming pared 8 bases from V and 3 bases from J, leaving 5 bases between. This CDR3 has 10 amino acids. The V gene's germline CDR1 is DFQATT and CDR2 SNEGSKA (reference sequence). CDR3 in amino acids: CSSYYNEQFF. The CDR3 DNA follows: TGCAGTTCTTACTACAATGAGCAGTTCTTC.

The chain combines TRBV5-4 with TRBJ2-1, with a weak D call TRBD2 (5 bases). Germline CDR1 and CDR2: SGHNT and YYREEE (reference sequence). CDR3 length equals 13 residues. V gave up 0 bases and J gave up 5 bases, with 6 bases separating them. Here the CDR3 reads CASSLVGNNEQFF. CDR3 nucleotides: TGTGCCAGCAGCTTGGTCGGGAACAATGAGCAGTTCTTC.

The chain carries TRBV6-6 and TRBJ1-1; D unresolved. The V gene lost 0 bases and the J gene lost 1 base, with 3 bases spanning the gap. There are 13 residues in the CDR3. Germline V gene data show CDR1 as MNHNY and CDR2 as SVGAGI (reference sequence). The CDR3 reads CASSYSRNTEAFF. Written as DNA, the CDR3 is TGTGCCAGCAGTTACTCGAGGAACACTGAAGCTTTCTTT.

This clone was picked up a small number of times. The chain is built from TRBV2 and TRBJ2-7; 7 nucleotides agree with TRBD2. CDR3 length: 12 amino acids. V lost 5 bases to trimming and J lost 3 bases; unmatched junction nucleotides: 1. Germline loops: CDR1 SNHLY, CDR2 FYNNEI. The CDR3 protein is CASSRTSYEQYF. In DNA form, the CDR3 reads TGTGCCAGCAGTCGGACTAGCTACGAGCAGTACTTC.

The chain is built from TRBV5-1 and TRBJ2-5; no reliable D call. Trimming left V 0 bases short and J 4 bases short, with 10 bases between. Germline V lookup: CDR1 SGHRS, CDR2 YFSETQ. This CDR3 is 14 amino acids long. The CDR3 nucleotides read TGCGCCAGCAGCTTGGACCTAGTCAGAGAGACCCAGTACTTC. It encodes CASSLDLVRETQYF. Filled out from reference TRBV5-1 and TRBJ2-5, the complete variable domain reads KAGVTQTPRYLIKTRGQQVTLSCSPISGHRSVSWYQQTPGQGLQFLFEYFSETQRNKGNFPGRFSGRQFSNSRSEMNVSTLELGDSALYLCASSLDLVRETQYFGPGTRLLVL.

V and J are TRBV27 and TRBJ2-5; 10 nucleotides agree with TRBD1. The V and J ends lost 3 bases and 5 bases, in that order; junction bases with no gene match: 21. There are 20 residues in the CDR3. CDR1 and CDR2 from the germline V gene are MNHEY and SMNVEV (reference sequence). CDR3 sequence reads: CASSFRQGAMGLGESETQYF. The CDR3 DNA follows: TGTGCCAGCAGTTTCCGACAGGGGGCGATGGGGCTAGGAGAATCGGAGACCCAGTACTTC.